Following are 9 T cell receptor beta chains from one sample sequenced in a study of T-cell memory formation after mild COVID-19. TCRdb recomputed calls from the 5' RACE reads with MiXCR, one row per CDR3 protein. This table holds roughly 190,000 distinct CDR3 sequences, around 25% found once. The sequenced sample consisted of PBMCs or a T cell subset sorted from them (not recorded which). The receptors come from an adult woman who had mild COVID-19 (a few samples of this study predate the infection). Cell type and time point are not known.

As for this clonotype: An end of the junction does not agree with germline; a read error may underlie this. The rearrangement links TRBV12-3 or TRBV12-4 to TRBJ2-7; 11 positions agree with TRBD2. This CDR3 has 14 residues. CDR3 loop: CASSLGTPGLAVNF. The DNA for the CDR3 is TGTGCCAGCAGTTTAGGCACACCGGGACTAGCGGTTAACTTC.

CDR3 DNA: TGCAGCGTTGATTCCATCACAGATACGCAGTATTTT. The encoded protein is CSVDSITDTQYF. This chain connects TRBV29-1 to TRBJ2-3; D is uncertain. The CDR3 covers 12 residues. Germline V lookup: CDR1 SQVTM, CDR2 ANQGSEA. The V gene lost 3 bases and the J gene lost 2 bases, with 6 bases spanning the gap.

This clonotype has only a few counts. The chain has TRBV12-3 or TRBV12-4 and TRBJ2-1; 8 bases fit TRBD2. This CDR3 is 12 amino acids long. The J segment lost 9 bases and the V segment lost 8 bases, leaving 6 bases of the junction unmatched. CDR3 nucleotide sequence: TGTGCCAGCGCACAGCGGGGGCGTGAGCAGTTCTTC. The encoded protein is CASAQRGREQFF.

This clonotype has more than one count but fewer than ten. The gene calls are TRBV19 and TRBJ2-1; D is tentatively TRBD1 or TRBD2 (5 bases each). Trimming stripped 4 bases from V and 13 bases from J, with 17 bases between. The germline CDR1 and CDR2 sequences are LNHDA and SQIVND (reference sequence). This CDR3 contains 13 residues. In DNA form, the CDR3 reads TGTGCCAGTAGTACCACCGGGACCCTCGCCCAGTTCTTC. Protein sequence: CASSTTGTLAQFF.

The chain combines TRBV30 with TRBJ1-5; D not certain. This CDR3 is 14 amino acids long. The ends were cut back, 3 bases at V and 0 bases at J, with 9 bases in the middle. Germline V gene sequence: CDR1 GTSNPN, CDR2 SVGIG (reference sequence). In DNA, the CDR3 is TGTGCCTGGAGCGGGCTGTATAGCAATCAGCCCCAGCATTTT. Protein sequence: CAWSGLYSNQPQHF.

This clonotype has more than one count but fewer than ten. This sequence joins TRBV7-2 and TRBJ2-3; D is undetermined. The CDR3 spans 16 residues. Germline assignment: CDR1 SGHTA and CDR2 FQGNSA. V lost 1 base and J lost 0, with 11 bases in between. The CDR3 sequence: CASSLVYGSSTDTQYF. DNA for the CDR3: TGTGCCAGCAGCTTAGTCTACGGAAGTAGCACAGATACGCAGTATTTT.

This chain uses TRBV20-1 with TRBJ2-1, with 15 positions matching TRBD2. The CDR3 loop spans 18 amino acids. In germline, CDR1 is DFQATT, CDR2 SNEGSKA (reference sequence). V was pared by 4 bases and J by 7 bases, with 14 bases of the junction left unmatched. CDR3: CSANPGLAGGSSPNEQFF. The CDR3 region has the DNA TGCAGTGCTAACCCGGGACTAGCGGGGGGCAGCTCCCCAAATGAGCAGTTCTTC.

This chain connects TRBV5-4 to TRBJ2-1; 12 nucleotides match TRBD1. The CDR3 loop spans 18 amino acids. Germline CDR1 and CDR2: SGHNT and YYREEE (reference sequence). The ends lost 5 bases at V and 8 bases at J; junction bases unmatched: 17. CDR3 sequence: CASRAGTGGLGGFDEQFF. CDR3 DNA: TGTGCCAGCAGAGCCGGGACAGGGGGCCTGGGAGGTTTCGATGAGCAGTTCTTC.

The CDR3 DNA reads TGCGCCAGCAGCGCAGGACAGGGTCGTGGTGAGACCCAGTACTTC. Translation: CASSAGQGRGETQYF. V gene TRBV5-1 combines with J gene TRBJ2-5, with 8 bases aligning to TRBD1. Germline V gene data show CDR1 as SGHRS and CDR2 as YFSETQ. V trimming: 4 bases; J trimming: 5 bases; junction bases outside the gene matches: 10. This CDR3 spans 15 amino acids.